This TCR beta chain was sequenced in a study of cytomegalovirus exposure and HLA in healthy donors. Study in general: HLA-typed donors were the source of some 85 million unique TCRs, which an early data release held.

Points from the study as a whole: Roughly uniform depth of sequencing across donors was assumed in presence/absence analyses. Previous analysis showed most TCR beta V segments were productive about 87% or about 30% of the time.

With regard to this clone: The antigen remains undetermined.

Researchers ran the PCR with 60 Vbeta and 13 Jbeta primers. TCRdb's copy holds only in-frame clones and misses some; the assay was immunoSEQ multiplex PCR. The sample lists about 160,000 clones, around 79% seen once, with around 2.4% in the top ten. The CDR3 runs to 16 residues. The V gene end was trimmed by 6 bases and the J gene end by 2 bases; junction bases not matched to a gene: 11. Germline V gene data show CDR1 as ENHRY and CDR2 as SYGVKD. Sequenced: PBMCs. The clonotype originates from a female donor in good health and CMV-seronegative. V usage is TRBV10-3 and J usage is TRBJ2-3; 7 nucleotides match TRBD2. CDR3 in amino acids: CAIRPGSSGTTDTQYF. CDR3 DNA sequence: TGTGCCATCAGGCCCGGGTCTAGCGGAACCACAGATACGCAGTATTTT.